This T cell receptor (beta chain) was identified during a study of blood T cell repertoires in COVID-19. The wider study: The United States, Italy and Spain supplied acute and convalescent COVID-19 samples.

In the original workflow: Nucleated cell number was recorded as an estimate derived from reference gene primer amplification. Sequencing used immunoSEQ multiplex PCR; TCRdb keeps in-frame clones, though not all of them. The DNA gave D and trimming, while V, J and clone size come from that table. The profile shows about 120,000 clones, over 75% of them singletons. The TCR originated in a man aged 55 to 69 with active or convalescent COVID-19. The sequenced sample consisted of peripheral blood.

CDR3 residues: CASNRGTSVVDEQYF. CDR3 coding DNA: TGTGCCAGCAACAGGGGGACGTCCGTTGTGGACGAGCAGTACTTC. This sequence joins TRBV2 and TRBJ2-7; 8 bases fit TRBD1. Germline V gene lookup returns CDR1 SNHLY and CDR2 FYNNEI. This CDR3 has 15 amino acids. V shed 7 bases, J shed 5 bases, and the junction held 13 bases outside the gene matches.